The next 28 T cell receptor beta chains were all read from a single sample in a study of CD8+CD57+ T cells in acquired aplastic anemia (dated 2018 in TCRdb). The instrument given in TCRdb is Illumina HiSeq 2000. Genomic DNA was used as template for profiling of TCR beta VDJ combinations and CDR3 sequences. TCRdb reran the public reads through fastp at Q25 and MiXCR, keeping productive beta chains. When rows share a CDR3 protein, they turn into one entry using the most common DNA and genes. In all, the sample holds under 500,000 distinct CDR3 sequences, and approximately 32% of those were seen once. In total, the top ten clones hold nearly 0.85% of the sample. Expansion of CD8+CD57+ cells had been shown by flow cytometry in the patients chosen for sequencing. The sequenced sample consisted of sorted CD4+, CD8+, or CD8+CD57+ T cells (not recorded which) from PBMCs. The receptors here all came from a human donor with aplastic anemia.

This clonotype has a count of ten or more. As DNA, the CDR3 is TGTGCCAGCAGTGATAAGGCGGGGGGGGCGGCTGGCTACACCTTC. Protein: CASSDKAGGAAGYTF. This chain connects TRBV25-1 to TRBJ1-2, with D perhaps TRBD1 (6 bases). The ends were cut back, 3 bases at V and 7 bases at J, with 18 bases in the middle. The CDR3 spans 15 residues. The germline gives CDR1 MGHDK, CDR2 SYGVNS.

This clonotype was seen a handful of times. The CDR3 sequence: CASSQGTSYYGYTF. For the CDR3, the DNA is TGTGCCAGCAGCCAAGGAACGTCTTACTATGGCTACACCTTC. The chain is built from TRBV3-1 and TRBJ1-2; D remains ambiguous. The ends were cut back, 1 base at V and 3 bases at J, with 9 bases in the middle. In germline, CDR1 is LGHDT, CDR2 YNNKEL (reference sequence). This CDR3 spans 14 amino acids.

This clonotype has more than one count but fewer than ten. This chain links TRBV30 with TRBJ2-1, with TRBD2 matching 16 bases. J lost 12 bases, V lost 0 bases, and 8 bases had no gene match. CDR3 size: 16 residues. Germline V gene sequence: CDR1 GTSNPN, CDR2 SVGIG (reference sequence). CDR3 DNA: TGTGCCTGGAGTGTACCGGGACTAGCGGGAGGGGGAGGGCAGTTCTTC. It translates to CAWSVPGLAGGGGQFF.

This clonotype was recorded many times. The rearrangement uses TRBV5-1 and TRBJ1-5, with D unresolved. The germline CDR1 and CDR2 sequences are SGHRS and YFSETQ. V lost 3 bases, J lost 0 bases, and 10 bases lay in between. The CDR3 is 15 amino acids. CDR3 bases: TGCGCCAGCAGCTCCGGGGAGGCTAGCAATCAGCCCCAGCATTTT. Translating gives CASSSGEASNQPQHF.

This clonotype was found many times. V and J are TRBV29-1 and TRBJ2-7, with 8 bases matching TRBD1. CDR3 length: 13 residues. Germline V gene lookup returns CDR1 SQVTM and CDR2 ANQGSEA. The V and J ends lost 7 bases and 2 bases, in that order; junction bases with no gene match: 7. The CDR3 loop is CSAGAGQAYEQYF. The CDR3 DNA reads as TGCAGCGCTGGGGCGGGACAGGCCTACGAGCAGTACTTC.

This clonotype has more than one count but fewer than ten. V is TRBV6-5 and J is TRBJ1-5, with D possibly matching TRBD1 (5 bases). Germline CDR1 is MNHEY and CDR2 is SVGAGI. The length of the CDR3 is 15 residues. V shed 2 bases and J shed 1 base, with 9 bases lying between them. DNA for the CDR3: TGTGCCAGCAGTTACACTAGGGACAGCAATCAGCCCCAGCATTTT. This codes for CASSYTRDSNQPQHF.

The sample holds many counts of this clonotype. V is TRBV2 and J is TRBJ2-7; 8 bases map to TRBD2. Losses at the gene ends were 1 base for V and 3 bases for J; bases not matched to a gene: 5. CDR1 and CDR2 from the germline V gene are SNHLY and FYNNEI. CDR3 size: 15 residues. This CDR3 reads CASSEGRGGIYEQYF. The CDR3 DNA is TGTGCCAGCAGTGAAGGACGGGGGGGGATCTACGAGCAGTACTTC. The entire variable domain, with the rest obtained from reference TRBV2 and TRBJ2-7, is as follows: EPEVTQTPSHQVTQMGQEVILRCVPISNHLYFYWYRQILGQKVEFLVSFYNNEISEKSEIFDDQFSVERPDGSNFTLKIRSTKLEDSAMYFCASSEGRGGIYEQYFGPGTRLTVT.

This clonotype was counted only a few times. The chain uses TRBV14 and TRBJ2-5; D may match TRBD1 or TRBD2 (5 bases each). CDR1 is SGHDN and CDR2 is FVKESK in the germline V gene. Trimming removed 1 base at V and 1 base at J, with 16 bases between. CDR3 size: 17 residues. The CDR3 loop is CASSQVSPGTVQETQYF. DNA of the CDR3: TGTGCCAGCAGCCAAGTTTCTCCTGGGACCGTCCAAGAGACCCAGTACTTC.

V gene TRBV7-9 combines with J gene TRBJ2-2; D possibly corresponds to TRBD1 (5 bases). Germline V gene sequence: CDR1 SEHNR, CDR2 FQNEAQ (reference sequence). The CDR3 sequence is 15 residues long. Trimming pared 1 base from V and 3 bases from J, leaving 9 bases between. CDR3 DNA sequence: TGTGCCAGCAGCTTAGGTGGGGCGGACACCGGGGAGCTGTTTTTT. It yields the protein CASSLGGADTGELFF.

This clonotype appeared many times. The CDR3 nucleotides read TGTGCCACCTTCGCCGGGACTAGCGGGGGGTATAATGAGCAGTTCTTC. Translated: CATFAGTSGGYNEQFF. This rearrangement joins TRBV10-3 to TRBJ2-1, with 15 positions matching TRBD2. The trim removed 10 bases at V and 7 bases at J, leaving 11 bases unmatched. CDR3 length equals 16 residues. Germline lookup yields CDR1 ENHRY and CDR2 SYGVKD.

This clonotype was picked up many times. The chain has TRBV7-8 and TRBJ1-2; weak D call: TRBD1 (5 bases). V was shortened by 2 bases and J by 5 bases, with 15 bases between the two germline ends. CDR1 is SGHVS and CDR2 is FQNEAQ in the germline V gene. The CDR3 extends over 15 amino acids. This CDR3 is CASSLSGHGAYGYTF. The CDR3 DNA reads TGTGCCAGCAGCTTATCAGGCCATGGGGCTTATGGCTACACCTTC.

A word on this clonotype: With a much larger clone just one base away, this may be a read error. This rearrangement joins TRBV7-8 to TRBJ2-3, with 8 bases aligning to TRBD2. The germline V gene encodes CDR1 SGHVS and CDR2 FQNEAQ. The CDR3 runs to 15 residues. The CDR3 loop is CASSLDGGASDTRYF. The CDR3 bases are TGTGCCAGCAGCTTAGACGGGGGGGCCTCAGATACGCGGTATTTT.

This clonotype was picked up a small number of times. The chain carries TRBV19 and TRBJ1-6; a weak D match, TRBD1 (5 bases). With 5 bases removed from V and 4 bases from J, the gap between germline ends came to 15 bases. The germline V gene has CDR1 LNHDA and CDR2 SQIVND (reference sequence). This CDR3 has 16 residues. The CDR3 reads CASSPSETVYNSPLHF. In nucleotides, the CDR3 is TGTGCCAGTAGTCCCTCCGAGACAGTTTATAATTCACCCCTCCACTTT.

A note on this clonotype: This sequence may be a read error, since a much larger clone differs from it by one base. V usage is TRBV10-2 and J usage is TRBJ1-1; a weak D match, TRBD1 (6 bases). This CDR3 comprises 13 residues. Deletions cut 6 bases from V and 1 base from J, with 9 bases between. Germline-derived CDR1 and CDR2 are WSHSY and SAAADI. CDR3 in amino acids: CASRGAANTEAFF. The CDR3 nucleotides read TGCGCCAGCAGGGGGGCAGCGAACACTGAAGCTTTCTTT.

The rearrangement uses TRBV11-3 and TRBJ1-1; weak D call: TRBD1 (6 bases). The V end was cut by 0 bases, the J end by 1 base, with 9 bases between. In germline, CDR1 is SGHNT, CDR2 YENEEA. The length of the CDR3 is 15 residues. The CDR3 protein is CASSLELGGNTEAFF. As DNA, the CDR3 is TGTGCCAGCAGCTTAGAGTTAGGGGGGAACACTGAAGCTTTCTTT.

The sample holds one count of this clonotype. The V gene is TRBV7-2, the J gene TRBJ2-7; D gene unclear. This CDR3 region has 14 residues. The germline CDR1 and CDR2 sequences are SGHTA and FQGNSA. Trimming shortened V by 1 base and J by 2 bases, and 9 bases separated the two germline ends. The CDR3 region is CASSLDRTTYEQYF. The CDR3 nucleotides read TGTGCCAGCAGCTTAGACCGTACTACCTACGAGCAGTACTTC.

This clonotype was observed many times. The V gene is TRBV12-3 or TRBV12-4, the J gene TRBJ2-5; the D is unclear. There are 12 residues in the CDR3. Trimming removed 6 bases from V and 2 bases from J, with 7 bases in between. In DNA form, the CDR3 reads TGTGCCAGCAGGAGGATTCAAGAGACCCAGTACTTC. Translated, it gives CASRRIQETQYF.

About this clonotype itself: A much more abundant neighbour one base away suggests this may be a read error. Here the CDR3 DNA reads TGTGCCACCAGCGGAGATCTGGGGTGTAGAGCCCAGCATTTT. Protein sequence: CATSGDLGCRAQHF. V is TRBV15 and J is TRBJ1-5; D ambiguous. The germline gives CDR1 LNHNV, CDR2 YYDKDF (reference sequence). CDR3 length: 14 amino acids.

The chain couples TRBV6-5 to TRBJ2-7, with D unclear. The CDR3 has 14 residues. With 1 base removed from V and 5 bases from J, the gap between germline ends came to 12 bases. The V gene's germline CDR1 is MNHEY and CDR2 SVGAGI. CDR3 region: CASSYFWSKDEQYF. The CDR3 coding sequence is TGTGCCAGCAGTTACTTCTGGAGCAAGGACGAGCAGTACTTC.

At least ten counts were recorded for this clonotype. This chain connects TRBV15 to TRBJ2-7, with D maybe TRBD1 (5 bases). Trimming stripped 0 bases from V and 1 base from J, with 10 bases between. This CDR3 has 15 residues. The germline V gene has CDR1 LNHNV and CDR2 YYDKDF (reference sequence). CDR3 region: CATSRDQGQSYEQYF. The CDR3 DNA reads as TGTGCCACCAGCAGAGACCAGGGTCAATCCTACGAGCAGTACTTC.

This clonotype was found many times. The rearrangement uses TRBV25-1 and TRBJ1-2; 12 positions agree with TRBD1. The V gene end was trimmed by 1 base and the J gene end by 3 bases; junction bases not matched to a gene: 9. The CDR3 has 18 amino acids. The V gene's germline CDR1 is MGHDK and CDR2 SYGVNS. Written as DNA, the CDR3 is TGTGCCAGCAGTGAATGGACCGGGACAGGGGGCGGGTACTATGGCTACACCTTC. Protein product: CASSEWTGTGGGYYGYTF.

This clonotype came up many times. This chain joins TRBV15 and TRBJ1-1; D not resolved. The germline V gene encodes CDR1 LNHNV and CDR2 YYDKDF (reference sequence). The ends were cut back, 2 bases at V and 3 bases at J, with 13 bases in the middle. The CDR3 covers 15 residues. The CDR3 sequence is CATSRNSWIDTEAFF. In nucleotides, the CDR3 is TGTGCCACCAGCAGAAACTCCTGGATTGACACTGAAGCTTTCTTT. The full variable domain, with the rest looked up from reference TRBV15 and TRBJ1-1, is DAMVIQNPRYQVTQFGKPVTLSCSQTLNHNVMYWYQQKSSQAPKLLFHYYDKDFNNEADTPDNFQSRRPNTSFCFLDIRSPGLGDTAMYLCATSRNSWIDTEAFFGQGTRLTVV.

This sequence joins TRBV20-1 and TRBJ2-7; D call uncertain. The CDR3 is made up of 16 amino acids. V lost 6 bases and J lost 3, with 24 bases in between. The V gene's germline CDR1 is DFQATT and CDR2 SNEGSKA (reference sequence). DNA for the CDR3: TGCAGTGCCTTAAGTCCGGGCGGATCGCGAAGCTACGAGCAGTACTTC. This encodes CSALSPGGSRSYEQYF.

CDR3 region: CASSLEGGMAAPSSYNEQFF. The CDR3 coding sequence is TGTGCCAGCAGCTTAGAAGGGGGAATGGCGGCCCCAAGCTCCTACAATGAGCAGTTCTTC. V is TRBV11-2 and J is TRBJ2-1; the D gene is possibly TRBD1 (6 bases). V gave up 0 bases and J gave up 0 bases, with 21 bases separating them. The CDR3 is made up of 20 amino acids. In germline, CDR1 is SGHAT, CDR2 FQNNGV.

At least ten counts were recorded for this clonotype. The rearrangement uses TRBV6-5 and TRBJ1-2; perhaps TRBD1 as D (5 bases). CDR3 size: 13 residues. V lost 0 bases and J 7 bases, leaving 9 bases between the germline ends. Per the germline V gene, CDR1 is MNHEY and CDR2 is SVGAGI. CDR3 sequence (DNA): TGTGCCAGCAGTTACTCGGGGGGACCTGGCTACACCTTC. Its protein is CASSYSGGPGYTF.

Note on this clonotype: A much larger clone sits a single nucleotide away, making a read error possible. The chain couples TRBV19 to TRBJ2-3, with 8 bases fitting TRBD1. The CDR3 loop spans 12 amino acids. Trimming cost V 6 bases and J 14 bases; bases outside gene matches: 10. Looked up from germline, CDR1 is LNHDA and CDR2 is SQIVND (reference sequence). CDR3 DNA: TGTGCCAGTAGGCTACAGGGGGAGGTGCGGTATTTT. Protein sequence: CASRLQGEVRYF.

This clonotype was seen more than once but under ten times. The CDR3 DNA follows: TGTGCCAGCAGCTTTTTAGCGGGGTCCACCTACGAGCAGTACTTC. As protein: CASSFLAGSTYEQYF. The chain recombines TRBV7-2 with TRBJ2-7; 8 bases agree with TRBD2. Trimming took 3 bases from V and 2 from J; bases not matched to a gene: 6. This CDR3 contains 15 residues. From germline, CDR1 is SGHTA and CDR2 FQGNSA.

CDR3 sequence: CATSREPRQGAYEQYF. The DNA for the CDR3 is TGTGCCACCAGCAGAGAGCCGCGGCAGGGGGCCTACGAGCAGTACTTC. The chain couples TRBV15 to TRBJ2-7, with 7 bases that match TRBD1. There are 16 residues in the CDR3. V shed 0 bases and J 2 bases; nucleotides not matched to a gene: 7. Germline CDR1 is LNHNV and CDR2 is YYDKDF (reference sequence). Full variable domain (rest looked up from reference TRBV15 and TRBJ2-7): DAMVIQNPRYQVTQFGKPVTLSCSQTLNHNVMYWYQQKSSQAPKLLFHYYDKDFNNEADTPDNFQSRRPNTSFCFLDIRSPGLGDTAMYLCATSREPRQGAYEQYFGPGTRLTVT.